The 28 T cell receptor beta chains reported below all come from one sample, sequenced in a study of cytomegalovirus exposure and HLA in healthy donors. PCR amplification relied on 60 Vbeta primers (plus 13 Jbeta primers). Here immunoSEQ multiplex PCR was the method, and the copy in TCRdb shows in-frame clones only, minus some. Of approximately 220,000 clones listed, under 80% were seen once; the top ten hold 1.8%. The sample taken for sequencing was PBMCs. The receptors were sampled from a woman aged 30 to 39 in good health and CMV-seronegative.

A few counts support this clone. The rearrangement links TRBV14 to TRBJ2-1, with 7 bases that match TRBD2. This CDR3 comprises 16 residues. V shed 3 bases, J shed 8 bases, and the junction held 13 bases outside the gene matches. From germline, CDR1 is SGHDN and CDR2 FVKESK. The CDR3 nucleotides read TGTGCCAGCAGCCAGGGCACAAGCGGGGTAAGGTATGAGCAGTTCTTC. This encodes CASSQGTSGVRYEQFF.

The CDR3 is CASSLVQETQYF. CDR3 coding DNA: TGTGCCAGCAGCTTAGTACAAGAGACCCAGTACTTC. The chain uses TRBV7-9 and TRBJ2-5; D is unresolved. Germline V gives CDR1 SEHNR, CDR2 FQNEAQ (reference sequence). CDR3 length: 12 amino acids. V dropped 1 base and J dropped 2 bases, with 2 bases sitting between them.

This chain links TRBV30 with TRBJ2-2, with D maybe TRBD1 (5 bases). The CDR3 loop spans 11 amino acids. V lost 6 bases, J lost 6 bases, and 8 bases lay in between. Germline V gene data show CDR1 as GTSNPN and CDR2 as SVGIG (reference sequence). The CDR3 nucleotides are TGTGCCTGCACAGGCTCCGGGGAGCTGTTTTTT. Its protein is CACTGSGELFF.

This clone was recorded once. V is TRBV18 and J is TRBJ2-7, with a weak D call TRBD1 (6 bases). V was clipped by 0 bases and J by 2 bases, with 11 bases between them. Germline V CDR1 and CDR2: KGHSH, LQKENI. The CDR3 sequence is 15 residues long. This CDR3 reads CASSPPPGVAYEQYF. The CDR3 DNA reads TGTGCCAGCTCACCACCGCCAGGGGTCGCCTACGAGCAGTACTTC.

This chain links TRBV10-3 with TRBJ1-6; D not resolved. Germline assignment: CDR1 ENHRY and CDR2 SYGVKD. This CDR3 spans 15 amino acids. Trimming took off 11 bases at V and 5 bases at J, with 19 bases between the two ends. CDR3 nucleotides: TGTGCCTCCAATGAGGGCCAAACTAATAATTCACCCCTCCACTTT. Translation gives CASNEGQTNNSPLHF.

The chain carries TRBV19 and TRBJ2-7; D not resolved. The germline V gene encodes CDR1 LNHDA and CDR2 SQIVND (reference sequence). V was trimmed by 5 bases and J by 3 bases, leaving 11 bases between them. The CDR3 contains 13 residues. CDR3 in amino acids: CASSSQSDYEQYF. The CDR3 DNA reads as TGTGCCAGTAGTTCACAGTCCGACTACGAGCAGTACTTC.

The CDR3 here is CASSVGLEGTKNIQYF. The CDR3, as DNA: TGTGCCAGCAGTGTGGGTCTGGAGGGAACCAAAAACATTCAGTACTTC. The V and J genes are TRBV6-1 and TRBJ2-4, with a tentative D call TRBD2 (6 bases). This CDR3 contains 16 residues. Germline CDR1 and CDR2: MNHNS and SASEGT. V was pared by 4 bases and J by 2 bases, with 15 bases between.

The genes are TRBV5-4 and TRBJ2-7; 7 bases line up with TRBD1. Germline loops: CDR1 SGHNT, CDR2 YYREEE (reference sequence). V shed 3 bases, J shed 0 bases, and the junction held 3 bases outside the gene matches. The CDR3 covers 14 residues. The CDR3 loop reads CASSSQGTSYEQYF. The DNA for the CDR3 is TGTGCCAGCAGCTCACAGGGGACCTCCTACGAGCAGTACTTC. Variable domain in full (rest from reference TRBV5-4 and TRBJ2-7): ETGVTQSPTHLIKTRGQQVTLRCSSQSGHNTVSWYQQALGQGPQFIFQYYREEENGRGNFPPRFSGLQFPNYSSELNVNALELDDSALYLCASSSQGTSYEQYFGPGTRLTVT.

The chain employs TRBV5-1 and TRBJ2-6; D perhaps matches TRBD2 (5 bases). CDR3 length: 17 amino acids. V dropped 3 bases and J dropped 0 bases, with 13 bases sitting between them. Germline-derived CDR1 and CDR2 are SGHRS and YFSETQ. In DNA form, the CDR3 reads TGCGCCAGCAGCTGGACTGGGTTAAACTCTGGGGCCAACGTCCTGACTTTC. It translates to CASSWTGLNSGANVLTF. Drawing the rest from reference TRBV5-1 and TRBJ2-6, the complete variable domain is KAGVTQTPRYLIKTRGQQVTLSCSPISGHRSVSWYQQTPGQGLQFLFEYFSETQRNKGNFPGRFSGRQFSNSRSEMNVSTLELGDSALYLCASSWTGLNSGANVLTFGAGSRLTVL.

The chain joins TRBV2 to TRBJ2-4; possibly TRBD1 for D (6 bases). Trimming removed 9 bases from V and 7 bases from J, with 16 bases in between. CDR3 length: 13 residues. Germline V gene sequence: CDR1 SNHLY, CDR2 FYNNEI. In DNA, the CDR3 is TGTGCCAGTGGACAGTACCTTATCAACATTCAGTACTTC. The encoded protein is CASGQYLINIQYF.

The chain couples TRBV11-2 to TRBJ2-5; 8 bases are a match to TRBD1. The CDR3 contains 16 residues. Looked up from germline, CDR1 is SGHAT and CDR2 is FQNNGV. V shed 7 bases, J shed 4 bases, and the junction held 14 bases outside the gene matches. CDR3 residues: CASTWEPGQVGETQYF. The CDR3 DNA reads TGTGCCAGCACCTGGGAACCGGGACAGGTCGGAGAGACCCAGTACTTC.

This clone occurred a few times. The sample holds other DNA sequences that translate to the same CDR3. This chain joins TRBV20-1 and TRBJ2-3; D ambiguous. V lost 6 bases and J 6 bases, leaving 7 bases between the germline ends. The CDR3 runs to 10 residues. Germline V gene data show CDR1 as DFQATT and CDR2 as SNEGSKA (reference sequence). The CDR3: CSAPRDTQYF. CDR3 DNA: TGCAGTGCGCCCAGGGATACGCAGTATTTT.

CDR3 region: CASSNPKIAGLKEKLFF. In nucleotides, the CDR3 is TGTGCCAGTAGTAACCCGAAAATTGCAGGGTTAAAGGAAAAACTGTTTTTT. The chain has TRBV19 and TRBJ1-4; a possible D gene is TRBD1 (5 bases). Germline V gene lookup returns CDR1 LNHDA and CDR2 SQIVND (reference sequence). V was trimmed by 4 bases and J by 8 bases, leaving 23 bases between them. The CDR3 covers 17 residues.

The CDR3 DNA reads as TGCGCCAGCAGTGAGGTGGGACAGGGGGCAGATACGCAGTATTTT. Protein: CASSEVGQGADTQYF. The chain carries TRBV10-1 and TRBJ2-3, with TRBD1 matching over 11 bases. Per germline, CDR1 WNHNN and CDR2 SYGVQD (reference sequence). The CDR3 sequence is 15 residues long. J was trimmed by 4 bases and V by 2 bases; bases with no gene match: 2.

V usage is TRBV6-5 and J usage is TRBJ1-5; D unclear. The CDR3 totals 14 residues. The V end lost 11 bases, the J end lost 0 bases, and 14 bases lay between the germline ends. CDR1 is MNHEY and CDR2 is SVGAGI in the germline V gene. This chain's CDR3 is CASVRSYSNQPQHF. As DNA, the CDR3 is TGTGCCTCCGTCCGGAGCTATAGCAATCAGCCCCAGCATTTT.

The CDR3 here is CASSQEKRTRGEYEQYF. DNA for the CDR3: TGCGCCAGCAGCCAAGAAAAAAGGACCCGGGGGGAATACGAGCAGTACTTC. The rearrangement uses TRBV4-1 and TRBJ2-7; 7 bases are a match to TRBD2. CDR1 and CDR2 (germline): MGHRA, YSYEKL. V lost 0 bases and J lost 4; bases outside the gene matches: 12. The CDR3 consists of 17 residues.

This clone has just one count. The chain couples TRBV6-1 to TRBJ1-1; D not resolved. Per germline, CDR1 MNHNS and CDR2 SASEGT. This CDR3 comprises 13 residues. V lost 6 bases to trimming and J lost 1 base, with 9 bases between them. The CDR3 loop is CASSLSQNTEAFF. The CDR3 region has the DNA TGTGCCAGCAGCTTAAGCCAGAACACTGAAGCTTTCTTT.

The J gene is TRBJ1-2, the V gene TRBV14; 8 bases line up with TRBD1. There are 15 residues in the CDR3. Germline lookup yields CDR1 SGHDN and CDR2 FVKESK. Trimming at V came to 1 base and at J to 4 bases, leaving 5 bases not matched to a gene. The DNA for the CDR3 is TGTGCCAGCAGCCAAGGGACAGGGATTCCCTATGGCTACACCTTC. Its translation: CASSQGTGIPYGYTF. Together with reference TRBV14 and TRBJ1-2, the CDR3 gives the full variable domain: EAGVTQFPSHSVIEKGQTVTLRCDPISGHDNLYWYRRVMGKEIKFLLHFVKESKQDESGMPNNRFLAERTGGTYSTLKVQPAELEDSGVYFCASSQGTGIPYGYTFGSGTRLTVV.

The chain joins TRBV7-9 to TRBJ1-6; the match to TRBD1 covers 7 bases. V gave up 6 bases and J gave up 0 bases; unmatched junction bases: 8. This CDR3 has 17 residues. Germline V gives CDR1 SEHNR, CDR2 FQNEAQ (reference sequence). The CDR3 region is CASSRRQGSSYNSPLHF. The DNA for the CDR3 is TGTGCCAGCAGTCGAAGACAGGGAAGCTCCTATAATTCACCCCTCCACTTT.

This chain links TRBV7-9 with TRBJ1-4; 7 bases agree with TRBD1. The CDR3 is made up of 16 amino acids. The germline CDR1 and CDR2 sequences are SEHNR and FQNEAQ (reference sequence). The ends lost 3 bases at V and 0 bases at J; junction bases unmatched: 4. This CDR3 reads CASSFGQAATNEKLFF. In DNA form, the CDR3 reads TGTGCCAGCAGCTTCGGACAGGCTGCAACTAATGAAAAACTGTTTTTT.

This clone has a handful of counts. The chain links TRBV5-4 to TRBJ2-5; no reliable D call. The ends were cut back, 2 bases at V and 7 bases at J, with 6 bases in the middle. Germline CDR1 is SGHNT and CDR2 is YYREEE (reference sequence). The CDR3 is 11 residues long. CDR3: CASSLRGTQYF. The CDR3 bases are TGTGCCAGCAGCTTAAGAGGGACCCAGTACTTC.

The chain recombines TRBV6-1 with TRBJ2-5; the D is unclear. V was clipped by 7 bases and J by 2 bases, with 14 bases between them. This CDR3 has 14 residues. Germline CDR1 is MNHNS and CDR2 is SASEGT. This CDR3 reads CASNTQRGQETQYF. CDR3 DNA: TGTGCCAGCAACACCCAGAGAGGTCAAGAGACCCAGTACTTC.

The chain recombines TRBV10-3 with TRBJ1-1, with TRBD1 as a possible D gene (6 bases). Trimming cost V 3 bases and J 2 bases, with 10 bases left between them. The germline CDR1 and CDR2 sequences are ENHRY and SYGVKD. The CDR3 runs to 14 residues. DNA of the CDR3: TGTGCCATCAGTGACGCCAGGGGTAACACTGAAGCTTTCTTT. It codes for CAISDARGNTEAFF.

V gene TRBV19 combines with J gene TRBJ1-5, with D uncertain. Looked up from germline, CDR1 is LNHDA and CDR2 is SQIVND (reference sequence). Trimming pared 0 bases from V and 6 bases from J, leaving 9 bases between. The CDR3 spans 14 residues. The DNA for the CDR3 is TGTGCCAGTAGTATAGAAGGAGGCGGTCAGCCCCAGCATTTT. It is translated as CASSIEGGGQPQHF.

The chain joins TRBV2 to TRBJ1-2, with 9 bases identical to TRBD1. CDR3 length: 16 residues. The V and J ends lost 2 bases and 3 bases, in that order; junction bases with no gene match: 7. Per the germline V gene, CDR1 is SNHLY and CDR2 is FYNNEI. In DNA form, the CDR3 reads TGTGCCAGCAGTGAAAGGAGACAGGGGGGCCACTATGGCTACACCTTC. Translated, it gives CASSERRQGGHYGYTF.

This chain uses TRBV29-1 with TRBJ2-1, with 8 bases fitting TRBD1. Looked up from germline, CDR1 is SQVTM and CDR2 is ANQGSEA. Unmatched junction bases numbered 4, after V lost 5 bases and J lost 7 bases. This CDR3 is built from 12 residues. CDR3 sequence: CSVRQGANEQFF. CDR3 coding DNA: TGCAGCGTTCGCCAGGGGGCAAATGAGCAGTTCTTC.

This chain links TRBV19 with TRBJ2-5; 8 positions agree with TRBD1. Germline CDR1 LNHDA, CDR2 SQIVND (reference sequence). The CDR3 loop spans 15 amino acids. With 5 bases clipped from V and 2 bases from J, the junction kept 7 bases outside the gene matches. In DNA form, the CDR3 reads TGTGCCAGTAGTTCCCGGGACAGGCTTCAAGAGACCCAGTACTTC. It is translated as CASSSRDRLQETQYF.

The V and J genes are TRBV11-3 and TRBJ2-7; the match to TRBD1 covers 11 bases. The CDR3 has 15 residues. In germline, CDR1 is SGHNT, CDR2 YENEEA. V dropped 2 bases and J dropped 6; count of bases not matched to a gene: 6. The CDR3 protein is CASSLRSGQGGEQYF. The CDR3, as DNA: TGTGCCAGCAGCTTACGGTCGGGACAGGGGGGCGAGCAGTACTTC.